Here is one T cell receptor beta chain with its context. The sample comes from a study of cytomegalovirus exposure and HLA in healthy donors. The CDR3 loop spans 14 amino acids. Germline values: CDR1 SGHRS, CDR2 YFSETQ. Trimming cost V 4 bases and J 4 bases, with 14 bases left between them. Healthy bone marrow donors made up the donors. PCR employed 60 Vbeta and 13 Jbeta primers. Here immunoSEQ multiplex PCR was the method, and the copy in TCRdb shows in-frame clones only, minus some. The table shows approximately 130,000 clones, with around 79% occurring only once. The source of this sequence is a woman between 40 and 55 years old in good health and CMV-seronegative. Material for sequencing was PBMCs. The chain joins TRBV5-1 to TRBJ1-1; D is undetermined. CDR3: CASSHDSMVTEAFF. CDR3 DNA sequence: TGCGCCAGCAGCCATGATAGTATGGTCACTGAAGCTTTCTTT.